Shown below are 9 T cell receptor beta chains from a single sample sequenced in a study of cytomegalovirus exposure and HLA in healthy donors. With 60 Vbeta and 13 Jbeta primers, the PCR was carried out. The data were produced by immunoSEQ multiplex PCR, yet TCRdb's version contains in-frame clones alone and is incomplete. The data hold about 90,000 clones, with 84% observed a single time. The material sequenced was PBMCs. The receptors originated from a man between 18 and 35 years old in good health and CMV-seronegative.

The chain recombines TRBV30 with TRBJ1-6, with 7 bases matching TRBD1. J was trimmed by 7 bases and V by 5 bases; bases with no gene match: 5. Looked up from germline, CDR1 is GTSNPN and CDR2 is SVGIG (reference sequence). CDR3 length equals 13 residues. CDR3 DNA: TGTGCCTGGGGTGACAGGGAAAATTCACCCCTCCACTTT. Translated, it gives CAWGDRENSPLHF.

This clone was detected only once. The rearrangement uses TRBV25-1 and TRBJ2-7; D is possibly TRBD2 (6 bases). Between the trimmed V and J ends, which lost 4 bases and 3 bases, there was a span of 19 bases. This CDR3 is built from 16 residues. CDR1 and CDR2 (germline): MGHDK, SYGVNS. The CDR3 nucleotides read TGTGCCAGCAGTGTGGGGTACCCGCGGGATGGCTACGAGCAGTACTTC. Encoded protein: CASSVGYPRDGYEQYF.

This clone was seen a few times. The rearrangement uses TRBV29-1 and TRBJ2-1; TRBD2 is a possible D gene (5 bases). The CDR3 contains 13 residues. The V end was cut by 7 bases, the J end by 10 bases, with 20 bases between. CDR1 and CDR2 (germline): SQVTM, ANQGSEA. The CDR3 region has the DNA TGCAGCGCCCAAAGCGGTTACAATGTAGAGCAGTTCTTC. This encodes CSAQSGYNVEQFF.

This chain joins TRBV15 and TRBJ2-1, with 9 positions matching TRBD1. The CDR3 covers 20 residues. Germline V lookup: CDR1 LNHNV, CDR2 YYDKDF (reference sequence). J lost 3 bases, V lost 5 bases, and 20 bases had no gene match. The CDR3 bases are TGTGCCACCAGCCGCCTCCAGGGACAGGGCCGGATTTTCGACTACAATGAGCAGTTCTTC. This gives the protein CATSRLQGQGRIFDYNEQFF. Full variable domain (rest looked up from reference TRBV15 and TRBJ2-1): DAMVIQNPRYQVTQFGKPVTLSCSQTLNHNVMYWYQQKSSQAPKLLFHYYDKDFNNEADTPDNFQSRRPNTSFCFLDIRSPGLGDTAMYLCATSRLQGQGRIFDYNEQFFGPGTRLTVL.

The chain joins TRBV28 to TRBJ1-5; no firm D call. V lost 5 bases to trimming and J lost 7 bases, with 12 bases between them. Germline V gives CDR1 MDHEN, CDR2 SYDVKM. The CDR3 is 13 residues long. CDR3 nucleotide sequence: TGTGCCAGCAGTCCTTCAGGACTGCAGCCCCAGCATTTT. Protein: CASSPSGLQPQHF.

The chain carries TRBV10-3 and TRBJ2-2; TRBD1 matches 9 bases. The CDR3 length is 16 residues. From germline, CDR1 is ENHRY and CDR2 SYGVKD. With 10 bases clipped from V and 0 bases from J, the junction kept 9 bases outside the gene matches. The DNA of the CDR3 is TGTGCCACCGCAAAGGGACAGGGAACGAACACCGGGGAGCTGTTTTTT. This translates into CATAKGQGTNTGELFF.

The chain links TRBV7-9 to TRBJ2-5, with D perhaps TRBD1 (5 bases). The CDR3 consists of 14 residues. Germline CDR1 is SEHNR and CDR2 is FQNEAQ (reference sequence). V gave up 4 bases and J gave up 1 base, with 10 bases separating them. CDR3 in DNA: TGTGCCAGCAGCTCCAGGGTTACCCAAGAGACCCAGTACTTC. Translation: CASSSRVTQETQYF.

The chain combines TRBV14 with TRBJ1-1; TRBD1 matches at 10 bases. Trimming removed 3 bases from V and 1 base from J; junction bases left unmatched: 2. This CDR3 comprises 15 residues. Per germline, CDR1 SGHDN and CDR2 FVKESK. The CDR3 DNA reads as TGTGCCAGCAGCCAGGACAGGGGGAAGAACACTGAAGCTTTCTTT. Translated: CASSQDRGKNTEAFF.

V is TRBV14 and J is TRBJ2-7; 7 nucleotides line up with TRBD2. V was clipped by 1 base and J by 5 bases; unmatched bases: 14. Germline-derived CDR1 and CDR2 are SGHDN and FVKESK. The CDR3 contains 17 residues. Here the CDR3 DNA reads TGTGCCAGCAGCCAAGTTCCGCCGGCGACTAGCAGCCACGAGCAGTACTTC. Its protein product is CASSQVPPATSSHEQYF. Complete variable domain (other parts from reference TRBV14 and TRBJ2-7): EAGVTQFPSHSVIEKGQTVTLRCDPISGHDNLYWYRRVMGKEIKFLLHFVKESKQDESGMPNNRFLAERTGGTYSTLKVQPAELEDSGVYFCASSQVPPATSSHEQYFGPGTRLTVT.